This T cell receptor beta chain was recovered during a study of T cell repertoires and HLA-DP antigens. V was pared by 4 bases and J by 1 base, with 11 bases of the junction left unmatched. This CDR3 region has 17 residues. Germline V gene lookup returns CDR1 SGHNT and CDR2 YYREEE (reference sequence). The primer mix covered 54 TRBV segments and 13 TRBJ segments. The repertoire was sequenced with immunoSEQ multiplex PCR; TCRdb's copy has only in-frame clones and lacks some. The table has around 90,000 clones, more than 75% seen once; the top ten hold 1.5% to 2%. A remark on this clone: Its target is not known.

The chain links TRBV5-4 to TRBJ1-5; 7 bases map to TRBD1. Sequencing was done on a sample of CD4+ T cells from PBMCs. The TCR was taken from a middle-aged man in good health and CMV-seronegative. CDR3 DNA: TGTGCCAGCAGCCAAAAACAGGGGTGGGTAAGCAATCAGCCCCAGCATTTT. It codes for CASSQKQGWVSNQPQHF.